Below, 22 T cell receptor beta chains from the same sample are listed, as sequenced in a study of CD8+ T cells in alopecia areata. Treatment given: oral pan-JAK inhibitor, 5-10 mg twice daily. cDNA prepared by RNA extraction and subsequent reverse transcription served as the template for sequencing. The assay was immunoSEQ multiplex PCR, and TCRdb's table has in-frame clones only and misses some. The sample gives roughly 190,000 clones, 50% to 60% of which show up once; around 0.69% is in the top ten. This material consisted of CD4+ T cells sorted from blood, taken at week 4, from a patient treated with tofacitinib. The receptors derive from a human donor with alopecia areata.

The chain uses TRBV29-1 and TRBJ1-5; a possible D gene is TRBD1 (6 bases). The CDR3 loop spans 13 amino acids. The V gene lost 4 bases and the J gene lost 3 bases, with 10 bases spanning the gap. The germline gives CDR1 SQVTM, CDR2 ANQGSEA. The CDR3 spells CSVGQAANQPQHF. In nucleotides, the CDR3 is TGCAGCGTTGGACAGGCCGCCAATCAGCCCCAGCATTTT.

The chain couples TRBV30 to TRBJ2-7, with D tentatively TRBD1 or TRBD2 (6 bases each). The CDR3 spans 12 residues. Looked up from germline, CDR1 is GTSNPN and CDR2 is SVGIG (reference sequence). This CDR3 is CAAGPGAREQYF. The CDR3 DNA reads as TGTGCTGCCGGACCGGGGGCGCGGGAGCAGTACTTC.

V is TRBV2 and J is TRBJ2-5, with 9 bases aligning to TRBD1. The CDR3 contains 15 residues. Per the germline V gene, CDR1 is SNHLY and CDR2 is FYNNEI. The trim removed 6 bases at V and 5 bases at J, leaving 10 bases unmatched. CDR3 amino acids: CASSAEGQGRETQYF. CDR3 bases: TGTGCCAGCAGCGCCGAGGGACAGGGACGGGAGACCCAGTACTTC.

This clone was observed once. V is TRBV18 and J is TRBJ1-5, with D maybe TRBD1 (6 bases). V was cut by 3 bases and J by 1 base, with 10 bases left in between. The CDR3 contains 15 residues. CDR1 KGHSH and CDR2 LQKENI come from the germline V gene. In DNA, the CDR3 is TGTGCCAGCTCACCGGGGGGGCCGAGCAATCAGCCCCAGCATTTT. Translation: CASSPGGPSNQPQHF.

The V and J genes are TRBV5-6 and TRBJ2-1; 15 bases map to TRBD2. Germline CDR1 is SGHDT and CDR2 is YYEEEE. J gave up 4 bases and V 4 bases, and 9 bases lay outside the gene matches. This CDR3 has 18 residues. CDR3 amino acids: CASSRTSGRALKYNEQFF. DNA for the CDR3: TGTGCCAGCAGCCGGACTAGCGGGAGGGCCCTCAAGTACAATGAGCAGTTCTTC.

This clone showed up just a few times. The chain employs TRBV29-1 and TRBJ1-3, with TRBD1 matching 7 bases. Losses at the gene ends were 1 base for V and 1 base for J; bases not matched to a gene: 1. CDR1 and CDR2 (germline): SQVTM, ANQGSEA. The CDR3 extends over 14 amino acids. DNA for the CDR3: TGCAGCGTTGAAGCACAGGGGTCTGGAAACACCATATATTTT. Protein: CSVEAQGSGNTIYF.

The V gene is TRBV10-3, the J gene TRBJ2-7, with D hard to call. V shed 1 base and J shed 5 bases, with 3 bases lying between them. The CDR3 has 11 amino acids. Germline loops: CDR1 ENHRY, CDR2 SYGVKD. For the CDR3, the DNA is TGTGCCATCAGTGAGTACAACGAGCAGTACTTC. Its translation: CAISEYNEQYF.

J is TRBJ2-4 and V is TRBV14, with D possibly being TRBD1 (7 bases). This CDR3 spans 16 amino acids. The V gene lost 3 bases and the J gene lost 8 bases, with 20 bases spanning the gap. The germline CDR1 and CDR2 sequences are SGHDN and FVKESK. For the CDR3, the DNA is TGTGCCAGCAGCCAGGGACTTGACAGGGTCGCGTACATTCAGTACTTC. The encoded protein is CASSQGLDRVAYIQYF.

The CDR3: CASSPGQTLNQPQHF. CDR3 DNA sequence: TGTGCCAGCAGCCCGGGACAGACACTCAATCAGCCCCAGCATTTT. V usage is TRBV28 and J usage is TRBJ1-5, with 7 bases lining up with TRBD1. Trimming took 6 bases from V and 3 from J; bases not matched to a gene: 8. The CDR3 totals 15 residues. Germline V lookup: CDR1 MDHEN, CDR2 SYDVKM.

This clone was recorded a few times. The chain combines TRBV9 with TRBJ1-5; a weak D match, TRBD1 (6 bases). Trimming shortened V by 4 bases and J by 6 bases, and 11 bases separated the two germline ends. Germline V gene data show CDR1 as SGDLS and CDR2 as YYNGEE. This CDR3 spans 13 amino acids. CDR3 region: CASSPGVTQPQHF. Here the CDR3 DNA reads TGTGCCAGCAGCCCAGGGGTTACTCAGCCCCAGCATTTT.

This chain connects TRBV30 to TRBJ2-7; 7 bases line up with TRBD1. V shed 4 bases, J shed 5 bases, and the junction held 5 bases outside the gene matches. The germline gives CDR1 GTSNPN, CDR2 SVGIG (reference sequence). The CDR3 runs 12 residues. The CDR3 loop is CAWTQGSHEQYF. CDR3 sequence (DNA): TGTGCCTGGACACAGGGGTCGCACGAGCAGTACTTC. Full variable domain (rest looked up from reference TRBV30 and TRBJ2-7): SQTIHQWPATLVQPVGSPLSLECTVEGTSNPNLYWYRQAAGRGLQLLFYSVGIGQISSEVPQNLSASRPQDRQFILSSKKLLLSDSGFYLCAWTQGSHEQYFGPGTRLTVT.

The CDR3 reads CASSLYMNTEAFF. In DNA, the CDR3 is TGTGCCAGCAGCCTGTACATGAACACTGAAGCTTTCTTT. The chain employs TRBV7-9 and TRBJ1-1; D is unclear. Germline lookup yields CDR1 SEHNR and CDR2 FQNEAQ (reference sequence). The CDR3 extends over 13 amino acids. Trimming took off 5 bases at V and 0 bases at J, with 7 bases between the two ends.

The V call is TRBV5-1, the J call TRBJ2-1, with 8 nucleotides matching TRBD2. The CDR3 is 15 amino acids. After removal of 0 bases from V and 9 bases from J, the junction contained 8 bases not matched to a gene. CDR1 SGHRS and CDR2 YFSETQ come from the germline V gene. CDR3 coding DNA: TGCGCCAGCAGCTTGGACGGAGCTAGCGGGTCTGAGCAGTTCTTC. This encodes CASSLDGASGSEQFF.

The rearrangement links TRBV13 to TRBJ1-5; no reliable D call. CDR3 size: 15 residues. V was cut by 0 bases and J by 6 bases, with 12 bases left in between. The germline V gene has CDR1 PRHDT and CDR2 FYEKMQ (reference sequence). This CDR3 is CASSLGGRRGQPQHF. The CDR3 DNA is TGTGCCAGCAGCTTAGGGGGGAGGCGCGGTCAGCCCCAGCATTTT.

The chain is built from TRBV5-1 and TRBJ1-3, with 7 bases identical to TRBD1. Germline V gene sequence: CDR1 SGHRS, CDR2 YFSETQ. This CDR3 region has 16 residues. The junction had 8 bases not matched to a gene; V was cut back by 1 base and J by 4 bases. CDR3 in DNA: TGCGCCAGCAGCTTGCTTGCAACAGGGGCCGGAAACACCATATATTTT. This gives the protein CASSLLATGAGNTIYF.

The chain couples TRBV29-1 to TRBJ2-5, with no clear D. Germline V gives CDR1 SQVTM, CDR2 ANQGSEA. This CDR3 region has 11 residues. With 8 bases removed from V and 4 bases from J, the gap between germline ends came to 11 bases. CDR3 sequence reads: CSTRAVETQYF. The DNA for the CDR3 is TGCAGCACCCGCGCCGTAGAGACCCAGTACTTC.

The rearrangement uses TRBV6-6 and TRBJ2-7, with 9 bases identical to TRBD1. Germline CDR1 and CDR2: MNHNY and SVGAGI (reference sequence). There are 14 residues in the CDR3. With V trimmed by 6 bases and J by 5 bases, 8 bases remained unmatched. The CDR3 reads CASSPGQGIHEQYF. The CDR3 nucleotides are TGTGCCAGCAGCCCGGGACAGGGAATCCACGAGCAGTACTTC.

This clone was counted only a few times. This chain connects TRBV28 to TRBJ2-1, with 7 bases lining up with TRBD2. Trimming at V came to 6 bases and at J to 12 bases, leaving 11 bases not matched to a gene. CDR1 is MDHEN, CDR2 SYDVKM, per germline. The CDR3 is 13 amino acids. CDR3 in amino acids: CASSDPGAGVQFF. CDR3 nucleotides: TGTGCCAGCAGCGATCCTGGGGCGGGGGTGCAGTTCTTC. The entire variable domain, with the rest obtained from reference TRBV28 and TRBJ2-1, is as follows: DVKVTQSSRYLVKRTGEKVFLECVQDMDHENMFWYRQDPGLGLRLIYFSYDVKMKEKGDIPEGYSVSREKKERFSLILESASTNQTSMYLCASSDPGAGVQFFGPGTRLTVL.

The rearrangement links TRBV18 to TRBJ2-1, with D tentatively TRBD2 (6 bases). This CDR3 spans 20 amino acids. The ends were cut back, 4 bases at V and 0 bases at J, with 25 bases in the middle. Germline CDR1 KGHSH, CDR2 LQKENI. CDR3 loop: CASSLKAGLGRVSSYNEQFF. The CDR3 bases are TGTGCCAGCTCACTCAAGGCGGGACTGGGGCGGGTAAGCTCCTACAATGAGCAGTTCTTC.

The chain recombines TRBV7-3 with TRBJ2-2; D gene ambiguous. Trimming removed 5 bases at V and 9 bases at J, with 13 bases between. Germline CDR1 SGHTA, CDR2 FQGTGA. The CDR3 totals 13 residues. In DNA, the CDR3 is TGTGCCAGCAGCCCCCCCGGTGGCAGGGAGCTGTTTTTT. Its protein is CASSPPGGRELFF. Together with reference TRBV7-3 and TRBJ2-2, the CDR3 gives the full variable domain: GAGVSQTPSNKVTEKGKYVELRCDPISGHTALYWYRQSLGQGPEFLIYFQGTGAADDSGLPNDRFFAVRPEGSVSTLKIQRTERGDSAVYLCASSPPGGRELFFGEGSRLTVL.

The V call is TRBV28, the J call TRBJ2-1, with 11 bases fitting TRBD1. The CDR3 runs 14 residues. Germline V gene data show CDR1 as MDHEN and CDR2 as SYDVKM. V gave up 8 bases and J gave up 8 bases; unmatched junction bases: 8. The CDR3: CASLEGTGGYEQFF. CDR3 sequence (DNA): TGTGCCAGCCTCGAGGGGACAGGGGGATATGAGCAGTTCTTC.

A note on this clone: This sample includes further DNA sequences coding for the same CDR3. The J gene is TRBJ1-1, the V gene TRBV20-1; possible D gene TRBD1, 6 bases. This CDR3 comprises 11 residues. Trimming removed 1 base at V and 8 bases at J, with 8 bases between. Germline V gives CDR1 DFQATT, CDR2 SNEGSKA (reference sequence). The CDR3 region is CSARGGTEAFF. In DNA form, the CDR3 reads TGCAGTGCTAGAGGGGGGACAGAAGCTTTCTTT.